These T cell receptor beta chains were read from a single sample in a study of identical twins. TCRdb recomputed calls from the 5' RACE reads with MiXCR, one row per CDR3 protein. The sample lists some 560,000 distinct CDR3 sequences; approximately 9.6% were seen once. Another study also made use of these data, one on yellow fever vaccine responses in identical twins.

The sample taken for sequencing was PBMCs. The receptors come from a woman in her late teens or twenties in good health. The conserved cysteine and the conserved F or W are not part of the CDR3 here. The size of a clone is reported for some rows only, either as once, few or many, or as a class for expanded clones.

clone size,V gene,J gene,CDR3 protein
many,TRBV5-1,TRBJ2-3,ASSLEAATDTQY
few,TRBV7-8,TRBJ1-5,ASSLARGGPGPQH
few,TRBV5-1,TRBJ2-7,ASSTSGGLEQY
many,TRBV6-1,TRBJ2-2,ASRRASGVTNTGELF
many,TRBV5-5,TRBJ2-1,ASSSGGSGRYNEQL
few,TRBV4-2,TRBJ2-7,ASSPAGLAGGPWGYEQY
-,TRBV29-1,TRBJ1-3,SVTRVSTGNTIY
-,TRBV6-1,TRBJ2-1,ASRTLSGGNNEQF
few,TRBV27,TRBJ2-1,ASSFRVVSYNEQF
few,TRBV27,TRBJ2-6,ASSLFRLNSGANVLT
few,TRBV6-1,TRBJ2-3,ASKTGGPGTQY
many,TRBV20-1,TRBJ1-6,SASDPPEDSSPLH
-,TRBV6-5,TRBJ2-2,ASSYGGHSNTGELF
many,TRBV5-5,TRBJ2-7,ASSLVSGNEQY
-,TRBV12-3/TRBV12-4,TRBJ2-4,ASSLAGAQNIQY
many,TRBV7-3,TRBJ2-7,ASSLTGAGDEQY
many,TRBV24-1,TRBJ2-5,ATSDPFGQTQY
many,TRBV12-3/TRBV12-4,TRBJ1-5,ASSSGTIDSNQPQH
-,TRBV7-2,TRBJ2-3,ASSPLRSITDTQY
-,TRBV29-1,TRBJ2-1,SVPRLADSYNEQF
-,TRBV7-8,TRBJ2-2,ASSLWDRTNTGELF
many,TRBV29-1,TRBJ2-1,SGDGDEQF
-,TRBV30,TRBJ2-7,AWRQGILEQAYEQY
many,TRBV7-8,TRBJ1-4,ASSPGGTTNEKLF
many,TRBV12-3/TRBV12-4,TRBJ2-5,ASRSQETQY
-,TRBV7-2,TRBJ2-1,ASSLAQKRKQLDNEQF
many,TRBV5-6,TRBJ2-5,ASSLGRTGTFQETQY
few,TRBV4-1,TRBJ2-4,ASSQEKGYRAKNIQY
many,TRBV12-3/TRBV12-4,TRBJ1-1,ASSLSGRLNTEAF
few,TRBV7-9,TRBJ1-1,ASSPWELNTEAF
-,TRBV12-3/TRBV12-4,TRBJ2-1,ASSPQPGYNEQF
many,TRBV7-9,TRBJ1-2,ASSLSLHYGYT
many,TRBV6-2/TRBV6-3,TRBJ2-3,ASSWYSGSGGDTQY
-,TRBV7-6,TRBJ2-1,ASSLGGLNEQF
many,TRBV6-2/TRBV6-3,TRBJ2-7,ASSPRGRYEQY
-,TRBV15,TRBJ2-7,ATSTTLAGATYEQY